A selection of T cell receptor beta chains follows, all from one sample in a study of blood T cell repertoires in COVID-19. Assay used: immunoSEQ multiplex PCR; TCRdb lists only in-frame clones, some missing. The sample carries 100,000 to 150,000 clones, approximately 84% recorded once. The specimen sequenced was peripheral blood. These receptors all stem from a man aged 55 to 70 with acute or convalescent COVID-19. CDR3s include the opening cysteine and the closing phenylalanine or tryptophan. Fields, in order: clone size, D gene, J gene, V gene, CDR3 DNA, CDR3 protein. A D gene is named only where the DNA matches it firmly. Rows may omit the clone size; those that give it use once, few, many or a size class.

few,.,TRBJ1-2,TRBV2,TGTGCCAGCAGTGAAGGGATAGGGGCGGAAGGTGGCTACACCTTC,CASSEGIGAEGGYTF
.,TRBD2,TRBJ2-1,TRBV18,TGTGCCAGCTCAGCTAGCGGGAACTCCTACAATGAGCAGTTCTTC,CASSASGNSYNEQFF
.,TRBD1,TRBJ1-2,TRBV11-2,TGTGCCAGCAGCCCCTCGGGCGGGACAGGGCGCTATGGCTACACCTTC,CASSPSGGTGRYGYTF
.,.,TRBJ1-5,TRBV6-1,TGTGCCAGCAGTGAACTGGGGCAGGGGATTCAGCCCCAGCATTTT,CASSELGQGIQPQHF
.,.,TRBJ1-6,TRBV6-4,TGTGCCAGCAGTGACAGGGGGAATTCACCCCTCCACTTT,CASSDRGNSPLHF
.,.,TRBJ2-1,TRBV29-1,TGCAGCGTTGAAGCTCAATGGGGGGACCCGCAGTTCTTC,CSVEAQWGDPQFF
.,.,TRBJ2-4,TRBV7-3,TGTGCCAGCAGCCCGACAGGCGGGAACATTCAGTACTTC,CASSPTGGNIQYF
.,.,TRBJ1-2,TRBV18,TGTGCCAGCTCACCAGGCAGGGGTGCTGTTCGTGGCTACACCTTC,CASSPGRGAVRGYTF
few,.,TRBJ1-2,TRBV29-1,TGCAGCGTTGAAGGCAGGAACTATGGCTACACCTTC,CSVEGRNYGYTF
.,TRBD1,TRBJ1-4,TRBV24-1,TGTGCCACCAGTGAACCTGACAGGGTTGGGGGTAATGAAAAACTGTTTTTT,CATSEPDRVGGNEKLFF
.,TRBD1,TRBJ1-2,TRBV4-2,TGTGCCAGCAGCCACGGGACAGGGTCTGGCTACACCTTC,CASSHGTGSGYTF
.,.,TRBJ2-5,TRBV27,TGTGCCAGCAGCTTCCTGGGGCCCCAAGAGACCCAGTACTTC,CASSFLGPQETQYF
.,TRBD2,TRBJ2-7,TRBV2,TGTGCCAGCAGGGCTGGGACTAGCGGGAACCACGAGCAGTACTTC,CASRAGTSGNHEQYF
.,TRBD1,TRBJ2-7,TRBV29-1,TGCAGCGTTTTGCCCGGGACAGGCTCCTACGAGCAGTACTTC,CSVLPGTGSYEQYF
.,.,TRBJ2-7,TRBV6-5,TGTGCCAGCCGCCTTGCGAGACAGCCGAACTACGAGCAGTACTTC,CASRLARQPNYEQYF
.,.,TRBJ2-7,TRBV9,TGTGCCAGCAGCGTAGCCCCCCAGGGCTCCTACGAGCAGTACTTC,CASSVAPQGSYEQYF
.,TRBD1,TRBJ1-5,TRBV10-2,TGCGCCAGCAGTAGACAGGGAAATAGCAATCAGCCCCAGCATTTT,CASSRQGNSNQPQHF
few,.,TRBJ1-1,TRBV7-9,TGTGCCAGCGCCCCGGCAGGGACATTGAACACTGAAGCTTTCTTT,CASAPAGTLNTEAFF
few,TRBD1,TRBJ1-2,TRBV5-1,TGCGCCAGCAGCTTGGGGGAAACAGGGGTTTCGTACTATGGCTACACCTTC,CASSLGETGVSYYGYTF
.,TRBD1,TRBJ1-1,TRBV6-1,TGTGCCAGCAGTGAAGCGTCGCGACAGGGGGTCGGAGCTTTCTTT,CASSEASRQGVGAFF
.,TRBD2,TRBJ2-6,TRBV5-1,TGCGCCAGCAGCTTGGACGGGGCCTTAGCGGGAGGGCCCTCTGGGGCCAACGTCCTGACTTTC,CASSLDGALAGGPSGANVLTF
.,TRBD2,TRBJ2-1,TRBV20-1,TGCAGTGCTAGTGGGACTAGCGGGGGTTGGGGGGACAATGAGCAGTTCTTC,CSASGTSGGWGDNEQFF
once,TRBD2,TRBJ2-1,TRBV11-2,TGTGCCAGCAGCACCAGCGGGAGCTCCTACAATGAGCAGTTCTTC,CASSTSGSSYNEQFF
.,.,TRBJ1-5,TRBV12-3/TRBV12-4,TGTGCCAGCTCACAGGTAAATCAGCCCCAGCATTTT,CASSQVNQPQHF
.,TRBD2,TRBJ2-7,TRBV19,TGTGCCAGTAGTATAAAGGGACTAGCGGATCGCGAGCAGTACTTC,CASSIKGLADREQYF
.,.,TRBJ2-7,TRBV5-1,TGCGCCAGCAGCTTAAAAGGAGGCGGTCCCTCCTACGAGCAGTACTTC,CASSLKGGGPSYEQYF
.,.,TRBJ2-3,TRBV18,TGTGCCAGCTCACCACAGGTGCACACTAGGTTAAGACTATTCACAGATACGCAGTATTTT,CASSPQVHTRLRLFTDTQYF
.,TRBD1,TRBJ2-2,TRBV10-2,TGCGCCAGCTTCATAGTCGCTGGTCAGGGGGACACCGGGGAGCTGTTTTTT,CASFIVAGQGDTGELFF
.,.,TRBJ1-2,TRBV19,TGTGCCAGTAGTTATCCCAACGGTGGCTACACCTTC,CASSYPNGGYTF
.,TRBD1,TRBJ1-4,TRBV5-6,TGTGCCAGCAGCTTGTTCGGGACAGGAATTAATGAAAAACTGTTTTTT,CASSLFGTGINEKLFF
.,TRBD1,TRBJ2-3,TRBV5-1,TGCGCCAGCAGCCCCGGGACAGGGACAGATACGCAGTATTTT,CASSPGTGTDTQYF
.,.,TRBJ2-7,TRBV6-6,TGTGCCAGCAGAACAGGGTCCGAGCAGTACTTC,CASRTGSEQYF
.,.,TRBJ1-2,TRBV10-3,TGTGCCATCAGTGACCCCTCAGGGCGCAATGGGTATGGCTACACCTTC,CAISDPSGRNGYGYTF
.,TRBD2,TRBJ2-1,TRBV5-1,TGCGCCAGCAGCTTGGCACTAGCGGGTCCCTACAATGAGCAGTTCTTC,CASSLALAGPYNEQFF
few,TRBD2,TRBJ2-7,TRBV10-3,TGTGCCATCAGTGGCGGGAGCTCCTACGAGCAGTACTTC,CAISGGSSYEQYF
.,TRBD2,TRBJ2-2,TRBV5-1,TGCGCCAGCAGCTCGACTAGCGGGAGAAGGGAGCTGTTTTTT,CASSSTSGRRELFF
.,.,TRBJ1-1,TRBV30,TGTGCCTGGAGTTACGGGGTAAACACTGAAGCTTTCTTT,CAWSYGVNTEAFF
.,.,TRBJ2-7,TRBV21-1,TGTGCCAGCGGGAGGGGACTAGCGCCATACGAGCAGTACTTC,CASGRGLAPYEQYF
.,TRBD2,TRBJ2-5,TRBV5-1,TGCGCCAGCAGCTTACGACTAGCGGAAGAGACCCAGTACTTC,CASSLRLAEETQYF
.,TRBD2,TRBJ2-1,TRBV5-4,TGTGCCAGCAGCAGGTCAGGGAGGGTTCAGAATGAGCAGTTCTTC,CASSRSGRVQNEQFF
once,.,TRBJ1-4,TRBV10-3,TGTGCCATCAGTGGGGCGAGAACTAATGAAAAACTGTTTTTT,CAISGARTNEKLFF
.,.,TRBJ1-1,TRBV7-9,TGTGCCAGCAGCTTAGCGGGGAAGGGAGTTGGGGTGTGGACTGAAGCTTTCTTT,CASSLAGKGVGVWTEAFF
once,.,TRBJ2-3,TRBV30,TGTGCCTGGAGAAGCGGCCGAGCCCCAGATACGCAGTATTTT,CAWRSGRAPDTQYF
.,TRBD2,TRBJ2-7,TRBV7-9,TGTGCCAGCAGTAGCGGGGCCGCCTACGAGCAGTACTTC,CASSSGAAYEQYF
.,TRBD2,TRBJ2-7,TRBV10-3,TGTGCCACCGGAGCGGGATCCTCCTACGAGCAGTACTTC,CATGAGSSYEQYF
.,.,TRBJ1-6,TRBV21-1,TGTGCCAGCAGCAAAGCGCGGGGGTCCGAACAGGGTTGGTCCTATAATTCACCCCTCCACTTT,CASSKARGSEQGWSYNSPLHF
.,.,TRBJ2-2,TRBV7-9,TGTGCCAGCAGCCAAACAAGTACCGGGGAGCTGTTTTTT,CASSQTSTGELFF
.,TRBD1,TRBJ2-2,TRBV3-1/TRBV3-2,TGTGCCAGCAGTCCGGGACAGGGGACCTTCACCGGGGAGCTGTTTTTT,CASSPGQGTFTGELFF
.,TRBD1,TRBJ2-2,TRBV14,TGTGCCAGCAGCCAAGAGACAGGGGGCTTCTACACCGGGGAGCTGTTTTTT,CASSQETGGFYTGELFF
.,TRBD2,TRBJ2-3,TRBV5-1,TGCGCCAGCAAGCAGGGACTAGCGGGAGATACGCAGTATTTT,CASKQGLAGDTQYF
once,.,TRBJ2-1,TRBV19,TGTGCCAGTAGTATCTCGGGGTTCTTTTACAATGAGCAGTTCTTC,CASSISGFFYNEQFF
.,TRBD1,TRBJ2-1,TRBV18,TGTGCCAGCTCACCGGGACAGGGGGCGGCTGAGCAGTTCTTC,CASSPGQGAAEQFF
.,.,TRBJ1-5,TRBV18,TGTGCCAGCTCACCAGTATCAGGGAATCAGCCCCAGCATTTT,CASSPVSGNQPQHF